This section outlines one T cell receptor (beta chain) sequence together with its context. The data are from a study of blood T cell repertoires in COVID-19. On the study more broadly: The United States, Italy and Spain provided the acute and convalescent COVID-19 samples. From T cells, B-cell-depleted T cells, or PBMCs came the material, which was cDNA or gDNA.

Original methodology: Amplified reference gene primers provided the basis for estimating nucleated cell counts. Assay: immunoSEQ multiplex PCR; the TCRdb copy retains only in-frame clones and omits some. V and J calls and clone size are as listed in that table; D and trimming were resolved from the DNA. The sample consists of 270,000 or so clones, 89% of them appearing once. Deletions cut 1 base from V and 2 bases from J, with 9 bases between. Germline CDR1 LGHDT, CDR2 YNNKEL (reference sequence). This CDR3 comprises 15 residues. Sequencing was performed on peripheral blood. The V call is TRBV3-1 (or the pseudogene TRBV3-2), the J call TRBJ2-1; no clear D gene. The TCR sequence derives from a woman between 35 and 50 years old who had recovered from COVID-19. The CDR3 sequence: CASSQVSPAYNEQFF. The CDR3 DNA reads as TGTGCCAGCAGCCAAGTCTCGCCAGCCTACAATGAGCAGTTCTTC.